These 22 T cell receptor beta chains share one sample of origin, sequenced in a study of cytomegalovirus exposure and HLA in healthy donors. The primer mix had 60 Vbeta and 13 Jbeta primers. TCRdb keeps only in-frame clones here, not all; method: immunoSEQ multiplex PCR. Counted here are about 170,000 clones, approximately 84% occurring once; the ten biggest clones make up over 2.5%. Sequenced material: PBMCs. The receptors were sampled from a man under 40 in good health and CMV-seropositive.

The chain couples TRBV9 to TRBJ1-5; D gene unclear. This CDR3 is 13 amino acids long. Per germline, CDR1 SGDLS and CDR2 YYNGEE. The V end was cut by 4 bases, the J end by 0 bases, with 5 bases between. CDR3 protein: CASSRYSNQPQHF. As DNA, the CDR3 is TGTGCCAGCAGCCGTTATAGCAATCAGCCCCAGCATTTT. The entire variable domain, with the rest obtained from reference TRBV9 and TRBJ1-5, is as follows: DSGVTQTPKHLITATGQRVTLRCSPRSGDLSVYWYQQSLDQGLQFLIQYYNGEERAKGNILERFSAQQFPDLHSELNLSSLELGDSALYFCASSRYSNQPQHFGDGTRLSIL.

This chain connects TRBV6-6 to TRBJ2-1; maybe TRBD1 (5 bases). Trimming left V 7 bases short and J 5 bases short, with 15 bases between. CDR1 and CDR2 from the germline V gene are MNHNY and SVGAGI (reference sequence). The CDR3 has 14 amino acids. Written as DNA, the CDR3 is TGTGCCAGCAACCTCCCAGGGCGTCACAATGAGCAGTTCTTC. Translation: CASNLPGRHNEQFF.

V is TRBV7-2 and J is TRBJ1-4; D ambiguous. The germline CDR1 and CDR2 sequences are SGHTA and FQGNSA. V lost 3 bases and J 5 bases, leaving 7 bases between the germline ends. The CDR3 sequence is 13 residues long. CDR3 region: CASSLLLNEKLFF. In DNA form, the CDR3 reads TGTGCCAGCAGCTTGCTACTGAATGAAAAACTGTTTTTT.

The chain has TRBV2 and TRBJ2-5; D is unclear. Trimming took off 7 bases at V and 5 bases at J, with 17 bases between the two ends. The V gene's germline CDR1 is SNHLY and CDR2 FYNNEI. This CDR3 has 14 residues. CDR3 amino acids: CASTDVGGRETQYF. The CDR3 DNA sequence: TGTGCCAGCACTGACGTTGGCGGTCGGGAGACCCAGTACTTC.

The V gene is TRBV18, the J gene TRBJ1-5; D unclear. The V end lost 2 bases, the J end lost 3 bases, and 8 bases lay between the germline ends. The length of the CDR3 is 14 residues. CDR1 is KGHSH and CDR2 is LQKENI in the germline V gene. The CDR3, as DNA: TGTGCCAGCTCACCATCAGGTTCCAATCAGCCCCAGCATTTT. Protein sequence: CASSPSGSNQPQHF. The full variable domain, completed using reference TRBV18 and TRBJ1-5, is NAGVMQNPRHLVRRRGQEARLRCSPMKGHSHVYWYRQLPEEGLKFMVYLQKENIIDESGMPKERFSAEFPKEGPSILRIQQVVRGDSAAYFCASSPSGSNQPQHFGDGTRLSIL.

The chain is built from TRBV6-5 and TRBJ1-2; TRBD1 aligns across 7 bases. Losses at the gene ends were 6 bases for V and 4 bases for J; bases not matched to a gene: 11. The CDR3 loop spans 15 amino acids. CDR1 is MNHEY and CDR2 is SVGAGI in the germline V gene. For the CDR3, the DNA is TGTGCCAGCAGGATGTACTCGACAGGGATCTATGGCTACACCTTC. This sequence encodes CASRMYSTGIYGYTF.

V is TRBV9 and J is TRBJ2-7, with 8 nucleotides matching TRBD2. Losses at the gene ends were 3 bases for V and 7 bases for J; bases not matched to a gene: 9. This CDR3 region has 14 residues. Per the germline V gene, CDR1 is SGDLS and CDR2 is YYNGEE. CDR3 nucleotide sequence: TGTGCCAGCAGCGCGGGACTAGACCCTTGGGAGCAGTACGTC. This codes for CASSAGLDPWEQYV.

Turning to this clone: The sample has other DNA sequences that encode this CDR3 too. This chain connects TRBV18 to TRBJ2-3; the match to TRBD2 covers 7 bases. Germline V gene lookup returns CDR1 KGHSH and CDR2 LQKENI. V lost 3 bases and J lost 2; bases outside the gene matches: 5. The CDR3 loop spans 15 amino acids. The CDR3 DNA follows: TGTGCCAGCTCACCGGCTAGCGGATCCACAGATACGCAGTATTTT. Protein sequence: CASSPASGSTDTQYF.

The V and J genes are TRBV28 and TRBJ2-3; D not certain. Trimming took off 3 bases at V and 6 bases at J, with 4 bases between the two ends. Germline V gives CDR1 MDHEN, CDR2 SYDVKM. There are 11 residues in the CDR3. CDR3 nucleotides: TGTGCCAGCAGTTTTCGTGATACGCAGTATTTT. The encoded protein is CASSFRDTQYF.

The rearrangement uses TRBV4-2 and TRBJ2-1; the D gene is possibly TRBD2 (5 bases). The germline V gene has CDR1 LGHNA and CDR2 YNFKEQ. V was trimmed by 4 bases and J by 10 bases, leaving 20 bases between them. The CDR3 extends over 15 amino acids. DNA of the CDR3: TGTGCCAGCAGCCGGCCGGGATTAGCAGTTCGGGAGCAGTTCTTC. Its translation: CASSRPGLAVREQFF.

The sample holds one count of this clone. Here the CDR3 DNA reads TGTGCCAGCAGCCGTGGGCATGTCGCTGGAAACACCATATATTTT. Its translation is CASSRGHVAGNTIYF. The chain is built from TRBV5-4 and TRBJ1-3, with D unclear. The V gene's germline CDR1 is SGHNT and CDR2 YYREEE (reference sequence). Trimming removed 4 bases at V and 2 bases at J, with 13 bases between. This CDR3 region has 15 residues.

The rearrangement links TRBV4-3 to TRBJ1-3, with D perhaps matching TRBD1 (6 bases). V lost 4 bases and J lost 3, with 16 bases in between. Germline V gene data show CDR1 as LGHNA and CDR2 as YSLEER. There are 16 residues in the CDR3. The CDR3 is CASSLEPTGFGNTIYF. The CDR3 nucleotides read TGCGCCAGCAGCCTCGAACCTACAGGGTTTGGAAACACCATATATTTT.

For the CDR3, the DNA is TGTGCCAGCAGCTTAAAAGTAACAGAGCAGTACGTC. Translation gives CASSLKVTEQYV. The gene calls are TRBV5-8 and TRBJ2-7; D is unresolved. This CDR3 spans 12 amino acids. Germline-derived CDR1 and CDR2 are SGHTS and YDEGEE. V lost 2 bases and J lost 7, with 10 bases in between.

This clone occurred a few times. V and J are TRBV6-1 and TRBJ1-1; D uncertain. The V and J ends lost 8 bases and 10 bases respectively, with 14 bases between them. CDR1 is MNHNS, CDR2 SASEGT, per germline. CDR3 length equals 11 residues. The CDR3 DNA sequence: TGTGCCAGCCACTTGGGCATGGGAGCTTTCTTT. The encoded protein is CASHLGMGAFF.

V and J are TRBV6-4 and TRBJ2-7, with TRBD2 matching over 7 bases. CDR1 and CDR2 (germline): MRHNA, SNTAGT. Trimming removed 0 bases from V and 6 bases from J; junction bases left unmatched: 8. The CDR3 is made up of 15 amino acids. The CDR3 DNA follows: TGTGCCAGCAGTGACTCGAGGGCGGGAGAGGGCGAGCAGTACTTC. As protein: CASSDSRAGEGEQYF.

CDR3 coding DNA: TGTGCCAGCAGCCGGGACCGAGGACAGTACGGAGAGACCCAGTACTTC. Amino acids: CASSRDRGQYGETQYF. This chain uses TRBV14 with TRBJ2-5; weak D call: TRBD1 (6 bases). V dropped 4 bases and J dropped 4 bases, with 19 bases sitting between them. In germline, CDR1 is SGHDN, CDR2 FVKESK. CDR3 length: 16 amino acids.

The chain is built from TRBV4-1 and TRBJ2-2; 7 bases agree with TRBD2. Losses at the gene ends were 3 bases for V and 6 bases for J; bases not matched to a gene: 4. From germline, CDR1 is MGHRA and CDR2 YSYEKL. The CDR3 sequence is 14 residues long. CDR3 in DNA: TGCGCCAGCAGCCACGGGGCGGGGGCCGGGGAGCTGTTTTTT. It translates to CASSHGAGAGELFF.

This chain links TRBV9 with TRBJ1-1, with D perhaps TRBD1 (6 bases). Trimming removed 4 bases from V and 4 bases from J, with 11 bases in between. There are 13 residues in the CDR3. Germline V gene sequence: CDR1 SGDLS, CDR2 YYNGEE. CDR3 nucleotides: TGTGCCAGCAGCCACGGGGGGCCCACTGAAGCTTTCTTT. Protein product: CASSHGGPTEAFF.

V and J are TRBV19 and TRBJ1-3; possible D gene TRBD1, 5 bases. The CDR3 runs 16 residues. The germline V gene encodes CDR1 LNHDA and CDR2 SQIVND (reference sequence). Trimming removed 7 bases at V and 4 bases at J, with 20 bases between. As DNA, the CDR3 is TGTGCCAGTACCCTTTCCCTAGGGGTTTCCGGAAACACCATATATTTT. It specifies CASTLSLGVSGNTIYF.

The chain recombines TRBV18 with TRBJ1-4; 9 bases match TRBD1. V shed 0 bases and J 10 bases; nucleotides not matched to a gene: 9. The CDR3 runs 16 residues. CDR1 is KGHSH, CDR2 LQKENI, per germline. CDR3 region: CASSPPPTTGGVKLFF. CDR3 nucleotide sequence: TGTGCCAGCTCACCACCACCGACGACAGGGGGTGTAAAACTGTTTTTT.

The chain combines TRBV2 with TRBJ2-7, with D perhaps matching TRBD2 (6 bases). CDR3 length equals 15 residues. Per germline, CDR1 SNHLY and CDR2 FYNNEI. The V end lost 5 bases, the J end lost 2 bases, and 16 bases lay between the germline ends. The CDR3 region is CASSSPETSTYEQYF. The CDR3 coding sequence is TGTGCCAGCAGTTCACCAGAGACTAGTACCTACGAGCAGTACTTC.

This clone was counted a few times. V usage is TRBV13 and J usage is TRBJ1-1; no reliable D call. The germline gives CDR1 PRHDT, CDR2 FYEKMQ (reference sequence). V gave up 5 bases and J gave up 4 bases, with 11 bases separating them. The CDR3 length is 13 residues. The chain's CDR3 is CASSHGRGTEAFF. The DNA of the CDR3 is TGTGCCAGCAGCCATGGTAGAGGCACTGAAGCTTTCTTT.